This TCR beta chain was found in a study of blood T cell repertoires in COVID-19. Across the whole study: Some COVID-19 samples were acute and others convalescent; all came from the United States, Italy and Spain.

Trimming stripped 4 bases from V and 1 base from J, with 10 bases between. The CDR3 runs 14 residues. Germline CDR1 is SGHTA and CDR2 is FQGNSA. Original handling: Reference gene primers were amplified, and this amplification served to estimate nucleated cell counts. Using immunoSEQ multiplex PCR, the repertoire was profiled, and TCRdb retains in-frame clones only, with some absent. Clone size and the V and J calls come from that table; the DNA yielded D and trimming. This sample has roughly 220,000 clones, with about four fifths found just once. What was sequenced was PBMCs or T cells enriched from blood (not recorded which). The chain recombines TRBV7-2 with TRBJ1-1, with a possible D match to TRBD1 (5 bases). This clonotype was obtained from a middle-aged woman with acute COVID-19. CDR3 region: CASSSQGANTEAFF. CDR3 bases: TGTGCCAGCAGCTCCCAGGGCGCGAACACTGAAGCTTTCTTT.